Listed below are T cell receptor beta chains from one sample, sequenced in a study of PD-1 and CTLA-4 blockade in melanoma. Assay: immunoSEQ multiplex PCR; the TCRdb copy retains only in-frame clones and omits some. The table lists 20,000 to 25,000 clones, approximately 89% of them singletons. The sample consisted of CD8+ T cells from peripheral blood, taken before anti-PD-1 treatment. These receptors all stem from a human donor with melanoma. CDR3s include the opening cysteine and the closing phenylalanine or tryptophan. The D gene is left open where the match is weak. A clone size is listed for some rows: how often the clone was seen (once, few, many), or a class if it is expanded.

V: TRBV30; size: few; J: TRBJ2-7; D: TRBD2; CDR3: CAWSRISGVTEQYF; DNA: TGTGCCTGGAGTCGAATTAGCGGGGTGACCGAGCAGTACTTC
V: TRBV6-5; size: -; J: TRBJ1-3; D: -; CDR3: CASSHSGNTIYF; DNA: TGTGCCAGCAGCCACTCTGGAAACACCATATATTTT
V: TRBV7-9; size: -; J: TRBJ2-7; D: -; CDR3: CASSPAQGPSYEQYF; DNA: TGTGCCAGCAGCCCGGCACAGGGTCCCTCCTACGAGCAGTACTTC
V: TRBV6-2/TRBV6-3; size: once; J: TRBJ1-1; D: -; CDR3: CASIPDILNTEAFF; DNA: TGTGCCAGCATCCCCGACATCCTTAACACTGAAGCTTTCTTT
V: TRBV5-5; size: once; J: TRBJ2-7; D: -; CDR3: CASSWESSYEQYF; DNA: TGTGCCAGCAGCTGGGAGAGCTCCTACGAGCAGTACTTC
V: TRBV4-1; size: few; J: TRBJ1-2; D: -; CDR3: CASSQDSVARNYGYTF; DNA: TGCGCCAGCAGCCAAGATAGCGTGGCACGGAACTATGGCTACACCTTC
V: TRBV5-4; size: -; J: TRBJ1-4; D: -; CDR3: CASSSDGVREKLFF; DNA: TGTGCCAGCAGCTCGGACGGGGTGAGGGAAAAACTGTTTTTT
V: TRBV12-3/TRBV12-4; size: -; J: TRBJ2-5; D: -; CDR3: CASSLGPGETQYF; DNA: TGTGCCAGCAGTTTAGGGCCGGGAGAGACCCAGTACTTC
V: TRBV6-2/TRBV6-3; size: -; J: TRBJ1-6; D: -; CDR3: CASSYGAGNENSPLHF; DNA: TGTGCCAGCAGTTACGGGGCGGGGAACGAGAATTCACCCCTCCACTTT
V: TRBV10-1; size: -; J: TRBJ1-6; D: TRBD1; CDR3: CASSATGARISPLHF; DNA: TGCGCCAGCAGCGCGACAGGGGCGAGGATTTCACCCCTCCACTTT
V: TRBV9; size: -; J: TRBJ2-7; D: TRBD1; CDR3: CASSPRDSYEQYF; DNA: TGTGCCAGCAGCCCAAGGGACAGCTACGAGCAGTACTTC
V: TRBV29-1; size: -; J: TRBJ2-7; D: -; CDR3: CSVYGSQNYEQYF; DNA: TGCAGCGTTTACGGATCTCAAAACTACGAGCAGTACTTC
V: TRBV6-5; size: -; J: TRBJ1-1; D: TRBD1; CDR3: CASRTGGTEAFF; DNA: TGTGCCAGCAGAACAGGGGGGACTGAAGCTTTCTTT
V: TRBV11-2; size: -; J: TRBJ1-1; D: -; CDR3: CASSGAGAAFF; DNA: TGTGCCAGCTCTGGGGCAGGTGCAGCTTTCTTT
V: TRBV5-1; size: once; J: TRBJ2-5; D: TRBD2; CDR3: CASSYLGREETQYF; DNA: TGCGCCAGCAGCTACCTTGGGAGGGAAGAGACCCAGTACTTC
V: TRBV5-6; size: -; J: TRBJ1-1; D: -; CDR3: CASSLRPGDTEAFF; DNA: TGTGCCAGCAGCTTGAGGCCGGGGGACACTGAAGCTTTCTTT
V: TRBV11-2; size: -; J: TRBJ2-5; D: -; CDR3: CASSFELRAETQYF; DNA: TGTGCCAGCAGCTTCGAACTTCGGGCGGAGACCCAGTACTTC
V: TRBV28; size: -; J: TRBJ1-1; D: TRBD1; CDR3: CASSLKAGGGTEAFF; DNA: TGTGCCAGCAGTTTAAAGGCAGGGGGAGGAACTGAAGCTTTCTTT
V: TRBV4-1; size: -; J: TRBJ1-5; D: TRBD1; CDR3: CASSQGGTGGPHYYSNQPQHF; DNA: TGCGCCAGCAGCCAAGGGGGGACAGGGGGGCCCCATTACTATAGCAATCAGCCCCAGCATTTT
V: TRBV5-1; size: -; J: TRBJ2-6; D: -; CDR3: CASSAGGASGANVLTF; DNA: TGCGCCAGCAGCGCTGGGGGGGCTTCTGGGGCCAACGTCCTGACTTTC
V: TRBV5-6; size: -; J: TRBJ2-7; D: -; CDR3: CASSLGGSEQYF; DNA: TGTGCCAGCAGCTTGGGTGGATCCGAGCAGTACTTC
V: TRBV19; size: -; J: TRBJ2-1; D: TRBD1; CDR3: CASSIVGQHNEQFF; DNA: TGTGCCAGTAGTATAGTGGGACAGCACAATGAGCAGTTCTTC
V: TRBV6-5; size: -; J: TRBJ2-7; D: -; CDR3: CATFSNPYEQYF; DNA: TGTGCCACCTTTTCCAATCCCTACGAGCAGTACTTC
V: TRBV5-1; size: -; J: TRBJ1-2; D: -; CDR3: CASSPQGWSSTF; DNA: TGCGCCAGCAGCCCCCAGGGATGGTCGAGTACCTTC
V: TRBV4-1; size: once; J: TRBJ2-1; D: -; CDR3: CASSERLDEQFF; DNA: TGCGCCAGCAGCGAACGACTAGATGAGCAGTTCTTC
V: TRBV27; size: -; J: TRBJ2-2; D: -; CDR3: CASSLGGTGELFF; DNA: TGTGCCAGCAGTTTAGGGGGCACCGGGGAGCTGTTTTTT
V: TRBV4-3; size: -; J: TRBJ2-1; D: -; CDR3: CASSQAGSYNEQFF; DNA: TGCGCCAGCAGCCAAGCAGGCAGCTACAATGAGCAGTTCTTC
V: TRBV9; size: -; J: TRBJ1-5; D: -; CDR3: CASSVRDAQPQHF; DNA: TGTGCCAGCAGCGTCAGGGATGCTCAGCCCCAGCATTTT
V: TRBV5-4; size: large; J: TRBJ1-2; D: TRBD1; CDR3: CASSLSGQGDGYTF; DNA: TGTGCCAGCAGCTTGTCGGGACAGGGGGATGGCTACACCTTC
V: TRBV6-2/TRBV6-3; size: -; J: TRBJ2-7; D: TRBD2; CDR3: CASGPAGVPYEQYF; DNA: TGTGCCAGCGGCCCAGCGGGGGTCCCCTACGAGCAGTACTTC
V: TRBV24-1; size: -; J: TRBJ2-1; D: -; CDR3: CATSDFRESSYNEQFF; DNA: TGTGCCACCAGTGATTTTAGGGAGAGCTCCTACAATGAGCAGTTCTTC
V: TRBV28; size: -; J: TRBJ1-4; D: -; CDR3: CASSFLWEKDEKLFF; DNA: TGTGCCAGCAGTTTTCTTTGGGAGAAGGATGAAAAACTGTTTTTT
V: TRBV3-1/TRBV3-2; size: -; J: TRBJ2-1; D: -; CDR3: CASSQEGLEQFF; DNA: TGTGCCAGCAGCCAAGAAGGGCTCGAGCAGTTCTTC
V: TRBV30; size: once; J: TRBJ2-7; D: TRBD1; CDR3: CAWSPGTGGHEQYF; DNA: TGTGCCTGGAGCCCCGGGACAGGGGGTCACGAGCAGTACTTC
V: TRBV7-6; size: -; J: TRBJ1-3; D: -; CDR3: CASSLDARSSGNTIYF; DNA: TGTGCCAGCAGCTTAGACGCCAGGAGCTCTGGAAACACCATATATTTT
V: TRBV18; size: -; J: TRBJ2-2; D: -; CDR3: CASSLPGPTGELFF; DNA: TGTGCCAGCTCACTACCGGGACCCACCGGGGAGCTGTTTTTT